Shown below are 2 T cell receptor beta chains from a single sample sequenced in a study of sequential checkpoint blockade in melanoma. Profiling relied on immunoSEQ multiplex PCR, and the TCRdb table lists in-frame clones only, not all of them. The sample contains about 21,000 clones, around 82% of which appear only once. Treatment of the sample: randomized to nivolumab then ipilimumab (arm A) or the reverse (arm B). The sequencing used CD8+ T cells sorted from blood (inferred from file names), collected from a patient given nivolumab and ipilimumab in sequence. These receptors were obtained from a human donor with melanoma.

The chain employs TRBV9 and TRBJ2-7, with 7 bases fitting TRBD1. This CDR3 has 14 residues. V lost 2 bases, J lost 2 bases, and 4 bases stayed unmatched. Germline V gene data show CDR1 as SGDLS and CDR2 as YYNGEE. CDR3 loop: CASSVTDRAYEQYF. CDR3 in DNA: TGTGCCAGCAGCGTTACCGACAGGGCCTACGAGCAGTACTTC.

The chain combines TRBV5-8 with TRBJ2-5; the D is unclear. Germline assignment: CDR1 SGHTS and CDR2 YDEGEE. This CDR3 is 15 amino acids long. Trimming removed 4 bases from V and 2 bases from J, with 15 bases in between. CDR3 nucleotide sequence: TGTGCCAGCAGCCAGGAATGGGTGGCTCAAGAGACCCAGTACTTC. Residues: CASSQEWVAQETQYF.